This TCR beta chain was identified in a study of blood T cell repertoires in COVID-19 (dated by TCRdb to about 2020). For the study in its entirety: Samples from collaborators originated in the United States, Italy and Spain and spanned both the acute and convalescent phases of COVID-19. The prospective study material was composed of cDNA or gDNA derived from T cells, B-cell-depleted T cells, or PBMCs. A de-identified subject ID, COVID-19 status, age in years and sex were almost always included in the sample metadata. The repertoires were released in a freely available public database intended as a resource for research on the immune response to SARS-CoV-2. Samples came from the ongoing ImmuneRACE study (first 160 participants) plus 1,254 subjects from 6 global collaborators. The dataset comprised deeply sampled blood TCRbeta repertoires from subjects exposed to, actively infected with, or recovered from COVID-19. HLA class I and class II types, where available, came from metadata supplied by the sample provider rather than from assay-based typing.

TCRbeta CDR3 regions were amplified from genomic DNA by means of the immunoSEQ Assay, a bias-controlled multiplex PCR. The study's own analysis went as follows. The number of nucleated cells in each sample was estimated from the amplification of reference gene primers within the assay. To quantify the absolute abundance of each unique TCRbeta CDR3 rearrangement, sequence reads were collapsed and filtered. For each sample, productive Simpson clonality was calculated by taking the square root of Simpson's diversity index across productive rearrangements. What TCRdb holds here is the immuneACCESS table cut down to in-frame rearrangements. Part of the clones is not present; checked against another copy, under half of the missing clones reflect an unresolved V gene, and the others are unexplained. V and J calls and clone size are as listed in that table; D and trimming were resolved from the DNA. The sample table lists some 490,000 clones, about 85% of them with a count of one. Clones ranked in the top ten supply more than 7.5% of the sample.

Reading the germline V gene gives CDR1 SGHDN and CDR2 FVKESK. V trim: 4 bases; J trim: 8 bases; unmatched bases: 8. Counted from cysteine to phenylalanine, this CDR3 has 15 amino acids. Left in the record is the CDR3 DNA by itself, 45 bases read in frame from the first base. A remark on this clone: Which antigen it targets is not known. No base qualities exist here, and no much larger clone lies one base off it.

Overall study outcomes, separate from this receptor: How much clinical and demographic metadata was included differed by source and by participant, and the metadata was provided uncurated.

Participants in the prospective study were enrolled through a virtual design, were aged roughly 18 to 100 years, and lived in 24 United States geographic areas. Cohort assignment in the prospective study relied on participant-reported clinical history from a screening survey and a study questionnaire. Recovered participants in ImmuneRACE Cohort 3 were defined by two consecutive negative NP/OP PCR tests, clearance by a healthcare professional, or resolution of symptoms. In the prospective study, whole blood, serum and a nasopharyngeal or oropharyngeal swab were collected from each participant by mobile phlebotomists. Prospective study participants could optionally give additional blood draws and questionnaires over a roughly two-month period. Prospective study blood samples were shipped either frozen or at room temperature before DNA extraction.

The sample comprised PBMCs or T cells enriched from blood (not recorded which). The TCR comes from a woman aged 60 to 75 who had recovered from COVID-19. The rearranged chain carries TRBV14 and TRBJ1-6; 7 bases in the junction line up with TRBD1. The DNA sequence reads TGTGCCAGCAGCCGATCTCGACAGGGACATTCACCCCTCCACTTT. Translated, this is CASSRSRQGHSPLHF.